One sample yielded the 16 T cell receptor beta chains listed below, sequenced in a study of T cell responses to AZD1222 COVID-19 vaccine. This table comes from immunoSEQ multiplex PCR, and its TCRdb copy is limited to in-frame clones, with some not included. Of roughly 97,000 clones listed, approximately 88% are singletons. Material: peripheral blood, obtained on day 0 of AZD1222 vaccination. These receptors all come from an adult in good health.

This clone was picked up a small number of times. The J gene is TRBJ1-1, the V gene TRBV5-1, with TRBD1 as a possible D gene (5 bases). The CDR3 is 14 amino acids. In germline, CDR1 is SGHRS, CDR2 YFSETQ. V dropped 5 bases and J dropped 5 bases, with 16 bases sitting between them. CDR3 sequence reads: CASRIYPGDTEAFF. CDR3 DNA sequence: TGCGCCAGCAGGATATATCCGGGGGATACTGAAGCTTTCTTT.

V usage is TRBV28 and J usage is TRBJ1-1, with TRBD1 matching 11 bases. Germline CDR1 is MDHEN and CDR2 is SYDVKM. V was clipped by 6 bases and J by 4 bases; unmatched bases: 7. The CDR3 runs 15 residues. In DNA form, the CDR3 reads TGTGCCAGCAGGATTAGCGGGACAGGGGGCACTGAAGCTTTCTTT. Translation gives CASRISGTGGTEAFF. Filled out from reference TRBV28 and TRBJ1-1, the complete variable domain reads DVKVTQSSRYLVKRTGEKVFLECVQDMDHENMFWYRQDPGLGLRLIYFSYDVKMKEKGDIPEGYSVSREKKERFSLILESASTNQTSMYLCASRISGTGGTEAFFGQGTRLTVV.

The V gene is TRBV18, the J gene TRBJ2-7; tentatively, D is TRBD1 (5 bases). Deletions cut 1 base from V and 6 bases from J, with 7 bases between. The CDR3 extends over 12 amino acids. Germline-derived CDR1 and CDR2 are KGHSH and LQKENI. The CDR3 loop is CASSPRRGEQYF. The DNA for the CDR3 is TGTGCCAGCTCACCACGAAGGGGCGAGCAGTACTTC.

This sequence joins TRBV6-5 and TRBJ2-5; D is unresolved. V was pared by 5 bases and J by 0 bases, with 13 bases between. CDR3 size: 15 residues. Germline CDR1 MNHEY, CDR2 SVGAGI. CDR3 DNA: TGTGCCAGCAGTACTCCATTGGGGTACCAAGAGACCCAGTACTTC. It specifies CASSTPLGYQETQYF.

This sequence joins TRBV4-1 and TRBJ2-2; D is unclear. V shed 5 bases and J shed 2 bases, with 9 bases lying between them. Germline CDR1 is MGHRA and CDR2 is YSYEKL. CDR3 length: 14 residues. The CDR3 DNA follows: TGCGCCAGCAGCGCGGCGGATAACACCGGGGAGCTGTTTTTT. Its translation is CASSAADNTGELFF.

The chain joins TRBV24-1 to TRBJ1-5; 8 bases align to TRBD1. The germline CDR1 and CDR2 sequences are KGHDR and SFDVKD. J gave up 5 bases and V 9 bases, and 5 bases lay outside the gene matches. This CDR3 spans 13 amino acids. The CDR3 region has the DNA TGTGCCACCCAGGACAGGGAGCATCAGCCCCAGCATTTT. It yields the protein CATQDREHQPQHF.

The V call is TRBV6-4, the J call TRBJ1-2; D remains ambiguous. The CDR3 has 13 residues. The V and J ends lost 2 bases and 2 bases respectively, with 6 bases between them. Germline V gives CDR1 MRHNA, CDR2 SNTAGT. The CDR3 spells CASSDGWNYGYTF. CDR3 DNA: TGTGCCAGCAGTGACGGCTGGAACTATGGCTACACCTTC.

This sequence joins TRBV10-3 and TRBJ1-2, with D possibly being TRBD1 (6 bases). The V and J ends lost 6 bases and 9 bases respectively, with 17 bases between them. Germline lookup yields CDR1 ENHRY and CDR2 SYGVKD. The CDR3 totals 13 residues. The CDR3 DNA reads TGTGCCATCAGCGAATTAGAGGGGGGGAGCTACACCTTC. Residues: CAISELEGGSYTF.

This chain connects TRBV19 to TRBJ1-5; D gene uncertain. Germline-derived CDR1 and CDR2 are LNHDA and SQIVND (reference sequence). Trimming left V 7 bases short and J 0 bases short, with 7 bases between. The CDR3 consists of 13 residues. This CDR3 reads CASNSYSNQPQHF. The CDR3 DNA reads as TGTGCCAGTAACTCGTATAGCAATCAGCCCCAGCATTTT.

The chain joins TRBV4-2 to TRBJ1-6, with 8 bases that match TRBD1. The V gene end was trimmed by 4 bases and the J gene end by 10 bases; junction bases not matched to a gene: 9. CDR3 length equals 15 residues. Germline values: CDR1 LGHNA, CDR2 YNFKEQ. CDR3 in DNA: TGTGCCAGCAGCCCCTCAGGGGGCCGCGGGTCACCCCTCCACTTT. Residues: CASSPSGGRGSPLHF.

The CDR3 DNA reads TGTGCCAGCAGTTCACAGGTTCAGCCCCAGCATTTT. The encoded protein is CASSSQVQPQHF. The genes are TRBV12-3 or TRBV12-4 and TRBJ1-5; D possibly corresponds to TRBD1 (5 bases). The CDR3 is 12 residues long. V lost 4 bases and J lost 6, with 7 bases in between.

The rearrangement joins TRBV25-1 to TRBJ1-1, with D uncertain. The CDR3 length is 16 residues. Between the trimmed V and J ends, which lost 4 bases and 1 base, there was a span of 16 bases. Germline loops: CDR1 MGHDK, CDR2 SYGVNS. CDR3 DNA sequence: TGTGCCAGCAGTGCGTTGAACGGTCCGCCGAACACTGAAGCTTTCTTT. It encodes CASSALNGPPNTEAFF.

The chain couples TRBV5-4 to TRBJ1-4; D perhaps matches TRBD1 (6 bases). Germline CDR1 reads SGHNT; CDR2 reads YYREEE (reference sequence). V was clipped by 7 bases and J by 0 bases, with 25 bases between them. The CDR3 loop spans 19 amino acids. The CDR3 sequence is CASSPGVGRGLATNEKLFF. DNA for the CDR3: TGTGCCAGCTCCCCGGGGGTCGGCAGGGGACTTGCAACTAATGAAAAACTGTTTTTT.

J is TRBJ2-6 and V is TRBV3-1 (or the pseudogene TRBV3-2); no clear D. The CDR3 covers 14 residues. V gave up 2 bases and J gave up 1 base, with 3 bases separating them. Per germline, CDR1 LGHDT and CDR2 YNNKEL (reference sequence). CDR3: CASSQPSGANVLTF. CDR3 nucleotides: TGTGCCAGCAGCCAACCATCTGGGGCCAACGTCCTGACTTTC.

The chain joins TRBV12-1 to TRBJ2-1; the table's D call TRBD2 went unverified against the DNA. TRBV12-1 is deemed a pseudogene. The CDR3 length is 14 residues. Here the CDR3 DNA reads TGTGCCAGCAGCTCCCGTATCCCTAACAATGAGCAGTTCTTC. Translation gives CASSSRIPNNEQFF.

The V gene is TRBV10-1, the J gene TRBJ1-6; 7 bases align to TRBD1. Germline V gene lookup returns CDR1 WNHNN and CDR2 SYGVQD (reference sequence). Unmatched junction bases numbered 6, after V lost 5 bases and J lost 5 bases. This CDR3 has 15 residues. CDR3 region: CASSRGDRDNSPLHF. CDR3 sequence (DNA): TGCGCCAGCAGTCGCGGGGACAGAGATAATTCACCCCTCCACTTT.